This T cell receptor beta chain was found in a study of beta chain features in type 1 diabetes. Expressed TCRB transcripts got sequenced, as all isolated RNA was reverse transcribed. Profiled with immunoSEQ multiplex PCR; TCRdb holds only in-frame clones, not every one. The sample carries about 470,000 clones, around 28% recorded once. The receptor was derived from a man aged 18-30 years in good health. The sequenced sample was naive CD4+ T cells from blood.

The CDR3 loop is CSVGVRRSSSYNEQFF. CDR3 sequence (DNA): TGCAGCGTTGGGGTAAGGCGATCGAGCTCCTACAATGAGCAGTTCTTC. This rearrangement joins TRBV29-1 to TRBJ2-1, with unresolved D. The CDR3 loop spans 16 amino acids. The germline V gene encodes CDR1 SQVTM and CDR2 ANQGSEA. Deletions cut 4 bases from V and 0 bases from J, with 16 bases between.